This entry describes one T cell receptor (beta chain). The antigen is unknown. The sample is drawn from a study of monozygotic twins with inflammatory bowel disease. Study-wide results and caveats: Individual T cell subtypes were not distinguishable.

Used for each TCR library was 3500 ng of total RNA. TCRdb re-called the 5' RACE reads and catalogs CDR3 proteins one per entry, DNA excluded. This table lists approximately 110,000 distinct CDR3 sequences. This CDR3 contains 15 residues. Per germline, CDR1 SGHTA and CDR2 FQGNSA. The clonotype originates from a human donor with ulcerative colitis or Crohn's disease, or a healthy co-twin of an affected twin (not recorded which). The sample was blood. The V call is TRBV7-2, the J call TRBJ2-4; with no DNA, the TCRdb D assignment of TRBD1 cannot be verified. The CDR3 region is CASSFPGVLENMQYF.